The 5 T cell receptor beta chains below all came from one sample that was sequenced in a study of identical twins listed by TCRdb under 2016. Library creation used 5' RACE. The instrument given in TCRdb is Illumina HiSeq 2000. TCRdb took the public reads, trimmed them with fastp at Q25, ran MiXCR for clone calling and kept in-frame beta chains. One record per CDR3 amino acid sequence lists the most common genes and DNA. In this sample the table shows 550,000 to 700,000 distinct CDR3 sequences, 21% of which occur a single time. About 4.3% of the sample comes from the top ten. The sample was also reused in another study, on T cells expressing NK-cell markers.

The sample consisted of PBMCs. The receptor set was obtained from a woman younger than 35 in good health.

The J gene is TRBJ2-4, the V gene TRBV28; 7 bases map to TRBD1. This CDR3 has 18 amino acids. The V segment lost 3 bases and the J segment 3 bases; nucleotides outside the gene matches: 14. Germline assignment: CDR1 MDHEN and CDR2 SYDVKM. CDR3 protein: CASSFQIEGAPGKNIQYF. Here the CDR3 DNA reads TGTGCCAGCAGTTTTCAGATCGAGGGGGCGCCGGGCAAAAACATTCAGTACTTC.

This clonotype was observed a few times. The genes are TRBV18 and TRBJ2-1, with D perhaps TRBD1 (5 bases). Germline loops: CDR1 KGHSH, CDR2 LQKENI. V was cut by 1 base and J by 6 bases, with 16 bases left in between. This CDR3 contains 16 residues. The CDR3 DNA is TGTGCCAGCTCACCACGCGCAGCAGGGCGGATCAATGAGCAGTTCTTC. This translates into CASSPRAAGRINEQFF.

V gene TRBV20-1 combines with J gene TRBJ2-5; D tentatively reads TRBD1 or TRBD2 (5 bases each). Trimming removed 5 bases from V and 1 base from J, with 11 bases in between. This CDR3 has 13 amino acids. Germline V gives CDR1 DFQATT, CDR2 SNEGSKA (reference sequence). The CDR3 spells CSAGRDAQETQYF. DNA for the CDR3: TGCAGTGCTGGCCGGGACGCCCAAGAGACCCAGTACTTC.

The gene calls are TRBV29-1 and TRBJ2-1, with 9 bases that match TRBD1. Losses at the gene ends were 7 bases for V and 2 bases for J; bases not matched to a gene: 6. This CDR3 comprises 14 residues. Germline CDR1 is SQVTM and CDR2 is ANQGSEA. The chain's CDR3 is CSAGQGWTYNEQFF. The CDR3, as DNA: TGCAGCGCTGGACAGGGGTGGACCTACAATGAGCAGTTCTTC.

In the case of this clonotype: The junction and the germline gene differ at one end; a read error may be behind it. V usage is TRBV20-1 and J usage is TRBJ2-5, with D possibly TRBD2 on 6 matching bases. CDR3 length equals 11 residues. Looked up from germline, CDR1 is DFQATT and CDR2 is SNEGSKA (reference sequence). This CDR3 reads CSARRGEAQYF. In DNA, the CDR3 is TGCAGTGCTAGGCGGGGAGAGGCCCAGTACTTC.